The source of this T cell receptor beta chain is a study of CD8 T cells in Susac syndrome. Study results and limitations: It was acknowledged in the study that the number of individuals who were included in its TCR sequencing and HLA analysis was relatively small.

CD8+ and CD4+ T cells from blood underwent TCR beta sequencing, which was carried out in a high-throughput format. The multiple sclerosis control cohort comprised treatment-naive individuals presenting with stable or active relapsing-remitting disease. TEMRA cells were FACS-enriched, and CD8+ and CD4+ T cells were isolated negatively. An input of 0.5 to 1 ug of RNA was subjected to reverse transcription using random hexamers. TCRdb independently ran MiXCR on the immunoSEQ multiplex PCR reads; one entry per CDR3 protein. Among roughly 150,000 distinct CDR3 sequences listed, roughly 94% were seen once. The CDR3 is made up of 14 amino acids. Germline loops: CDR1 DFQATT, CDR2 SNEGSKA (reference sequence). V lost 5 bases and J 2 bases, leaving 13 bases between the germline ends. Notes on this clonotype: Its antigen is undetermined.

The chain combines TRBV20-1 with TRBJ1-5, with D perhaps TRBD1 (6 bases). Sequencing was performed on CD4+ T cells from PBMCs. The sequence was obtained from a human donor with multiple sclerosis. The CDR3 DNA is TGCAGTGCTTCCAGGGGAATGGGCAATCAGCCCCAGCATTTT. Its translation is CSASRGMGNQPQHF.